This TCR beta chain was sequenced for a study of cytomegalovirus exposure and HLA in healthy donors. Study results and caveats: Later work showed greater clonal expansion in HLA-associated TCR beta chains than in equally common others. When presence/absence was analysed, sequencing depth was taken to be roughly uniform across donors.

This PCR relied on a set of 60 Vbeta primers and 13 Jbeta primers. Clones were sequenced by immunoSEQ multiplex PCR, and TCRdb holds only the in-frame ones, with some missing. The table has 150,000 to 200,000 clones, around a tenth seen once. Healthy bone marrow donors made up the donors. As regards this clone: Its antigen is not known.

This receptor was obtained from a woman in her thirties in good health and CMV-seropositive. Sequencing was performed on PBMCs.

In DNA, the CDR3 is TGTGCCAGCAGCCCGGGGACAGCTAGCACAGATACGCAGTATTTT. Its translation: CASSPGTASTDTQYF. The chain couples TRBV7-8 to TRBJ2-3; 7 positions agree with TRBD1. With 5 bases clipped from V and 0 bases from J, the junction kept 5 bases outside the gene matches. The germline CDR1 and CDR2 sequences are SGHVS and FQNEAQ. This CDR3 comprises 15 residues.